These 19 T cell receptor beta chains came from one sample sequenced in a study of blood T cell repertoires in COVID-19. Sequencing used immunoSEQ multiplex PCR; TCRdb keeps in-frame clones, though not all of them. The sample lists some 220,000 clones; 80% were seen once. The source material was peripheral blood. The receptors were gathered from a human donor in a cohort sampled during active COVID-19.

This clone has more than one count but fewer than ten. The chain joins TRBV24-1 to TRBJ1-2; a weak D match, TRBD1 (5 bases). The CDR3 covers 15 residues. Deletions cut 4 bases from V and 3 bases from J, with 14 bases between. Germline V lookup: CDR1 KGHDR, CDR2 SFDVKD. CDR3 in amino acids: CATSDWQGSDYGYTF. CDR3 sequence (DNA): TGTGCCACCAGTGACTGGCAGGGATCCGACTATGGCTACACCTTC.

A few counts support this clone. The V and J genes are TRBV10-2 and TRBJ1-6, with no clear D. In germline, CDR1 is WSHSY, CDR2 SAAADI. This CDR3 is 16 amino acids long. V shed 6 bases and J shed 8 bases, with 20 bases lying between them. CDR3 amino acids: CASRYPSGEEDSPLHF. The CDR3, as DNA: TGCGCCAGCAGGTATCCATCAGGAGAGGAGGATTCACCCCTCCACTTT.

This clone was seen a handful of times. In nucleotides, the CDR3 is TGTGCCAGCAGCTTGAGCCGAACACAGGGGAACTATGGCTACACCTTC. This translates into CASSLSRTQGNYGYTF. This rearrangement joins TRBV7-2 to TRBJ1-2, with TRBD1 matching over 7 bases. This CDR3 is built from 16 residues. The V gene end was trimmed by 3 bases and the J gene end by 2 bases; junction bases not matched to a gene: 9. The germline V gene has CDR1 SGHTA and CDR2 FQGNSA.

This clone was found a few times. The V call is TRBV5-1, the J call TRBJ1-6, with no clear D. Germline loops: CDR1 SGHRS, CDR2 YFSETQ. This CDR3 has 15 amino acids. The V gene lost 4 bases and the J gene lost 5 bases, with 13 bases spanning the gap. The CDR3 DNA is TGCGCCAGCAGCGTACAGACGAGGGATAATTCACCCCTCCACTTT. Encoded protein: CASSVQTRDNSPLHF.

This sequence joins TRBV3-1 (or the pseudogene TRBV3-2) and TRBJ2-3; D gene ambiguous. The V gene's germline CDR1 is LGHDT and CDR2 YNNKEL (reference sequence). Trimming took off 1 base at V and 3 bases at J, with 5 bases between the two ends. This CDR3 spans 13 amino acids. The CDR3 nucleotides read TGTGCCAGCAGCCAAGTCCCTACAGATACGCAGTATTTT. It yields the protein CASSQVPTDTQYF.

This chain uses TRBV28 with TRBJ1-4, with 7 positions matching TRBD1. CDR3 length: 15 residues. Germline CDR1 reads MDHEN; CDR2 reads SYDVKM. V gave up 6 bases and J gave up 8 bases; unmatched junction bases: 12. The CDR3 coding sequence is TGTGCCAGCAGCCTCGGGGACAGCAGAACAGAAAAACTGTTTTTT. Translation gives CASSLGDSRTEKLFF.

This chain uses TRBV5-6 with TRBJ2-3; 9 bases map to TRBD2. V dropped 3 bases and J dropped 2; count of bases not matched to a gene: 7. The germline CDR1 and CDR2 sequences are SGHDT and YYEEEE. This CDR3 region has 16 residues. The CDR3 is CASSSPGGGATDTQYF. The CDR3 nucleotides are TGTGCCAGCAGCTCCCCTGGCGGGGGGGCCACAGATACGCAGTATTTT.

The chain employs TRBV5-1 and TRBJ2-2; 12 bases align to TRBD1. CDR1 and CDR2 (germline): SGHRS, YFSETQ. V lost 4 bases and J lost 6; bases outside the gene matches: 4. The length of the CDR3 is 15 residues. The CDR3 loop reads CASSDRDRGPGELFF. DNA for the CDR3: TGCGCCAGCAGCGACCGGGACAGGGGGCCCGGGGAGCTGTTTTTT.

The chain uses TRBV20-1 and TRBJ1-1, with a tentative D call TRBD1 (6 bases). Germline V gene sequence: CDR1 DFQATT, CDR2 SNEGSKA (reference sequence). The CDR3 consists of 11 residues. Trimming removed 0 bases from V and 13 bases from J, with 12 bases in between. Here the CDR3 DNA reads TGCAGTGCTAGAGAACAGGGTAGGGATTTCTTT. Its translation: CSAREQGRDFF.

The rearrangement links TRBV6-2 or TRBV6-3 to TRBJ1-5, with TRBD1 identical over 8 bases. Germline assignment: CDR1 MNHEY and CDR2 SVGEGT. The CDR3 loop spans 16 amino acids. The trim removed 2 bases at V and 0 bases at J, leaving 3 bases unmatched. The CDR3 DNA reads TGTGCCAGCAGTTACCAGACAGGGGTTAGCAATCAGCCCCAGCATTTT. This codes for CASSYQTGVSNQPQHF.

This clone has a handful of counts. The chain joins TRBV27 to TRBJ1-5; D is unclear. Between the trimmed V and J ends, which lost 3 bases and 4 bases, there was a span of 13 bases. The CDR3 has 15 residues. Germline loops: CDR1 MNHEY, CDR2 SMNVEV (reference sequence). The CDR3 DNA is TGTGCCAGCAGTTTGAGTGCAACGCCTAATCAGCCCCAGCATTTT. This gives the protein CASSLSATPNQPQHF.

The chain employs TRBV6-2 or TRBV6-3 and TRBJ2-3; maybe TRBD2 (5 bases). Germline CDR1 reads MNHEY; CDR2 reads SVGEGT. The CDR3 is made up of 14 amino acids. The germline V and J ends were trimmed by 5 bases and 2 bases, with 11 bases remaining between them. The CDR3 nucleotides are TGTGCCAGCAGTGAGGGCAGGTACACAGATACGCAGTATTTT. Translating it yields CASSEGRYTDTQYF.

This clone was picked up a small number of times. This chain connects TRBV19 to TRBJ1-4; 7 nucleotides align to TRBD1. Germline assignment: CDR1 LNHDA and CDR2 SQIVND (reference sequence). The CDR3 extends over 14 amino acids. Trimming removed 4 bases from V and 3 bases from J; junction bases left unmatched: 2. CDR3 DNA sequence: TGTGCCAGTAGTAAGACAGGGTCTAATGAAAAACTGTTTTTT. Protein sequence: CASSKTGSNEKLFF.

The chain has TRBV5-1 and TRBJ2-4, with 12 positions matching TRBD2. Germline CDR1 and CDR2: SGHRS and YFSETQ. J gave up 2 bases and V 0 bases, and 12 bases lay outside the gene matches. This CDR3 spans 20 amino acids. The CDR3 spells CASSLDLAGGPGGSKNIQYF. CDR3 bases: TGCGCCAGCAGCTTGGATCTAGCGGGAGGGCCTGGCGGATCCAAAAACATTCAGTACTTC.

The chain couples TRBV7-8 to TRBJ2-7; tentative D call: TRBD2 (5 bases). Germline CDR1 is SGHVS and CDR2 is FQNEAQ. Trimming shortened V by 5 bases and J by 7 bases, and 15 bases separated the two germline ends. This CDR3 contains 13 residues. The DNA for the CDR3 is TGTGCCAGCAGCCCTCTTAGGACGGGAGAGCAGTACTTC. It yields the protein CASSPLRTGEQYF.

The chain links TRBV28 to TRBJ1-1; D not resolved. The germline gives CDR1 MDHEN, CDR2 SYDVKM. This CDR3 comprises 11 residues. The V and J ends lost 7 bases and 3 bases respectively, with 6 bases between them. In DNA form, the CDR3 reads TGTGCCAGCACCCATGACACTGAAGCTTTCTTT. Its protein product is CASTHDTEAFF.

The rearrangement joins TRBV4-2 to TRBJ1-6, with TRBD1 matching 7 bases. Germline CDR1 reads LGHNA; CDR2 reads YNFKEQ. This CDR3 spans 15 amino acids. V was clipped by 4 bases and J by 10 bases; unmatched bases: 10. CDR3 coding DNA: TGTGCCAGCAGCCGGGTATTGACAGGGTTATCACCCCTCCACTTT. Translation gives CASSRVLTGLSPLHF.

This clone was detected only once. The chain uses TRBV5-5 and TRBJ1-2; D possibly corresponds to TRBD1 (5 bases). V lost 0 bases to trimming and J lost 4 bases, with 19 bases between them. The germline gives CDR1 SGHKS, CDR2 YYEKEE (reference sequence). The CDR3 has 17 amino acids. The CDR3 region is CASSLAPLAGRVYGYTF. CDR3 nucleotide sequence: TGTGCCAGCAGCTTGGCCCCATTGGCGGGACGTGTCTATGGCTACACCTTC.

This clone has more than one count but fewer than ten. The J gene is TRBJ1-2, the V gene TRBV2, with 8 bases fitting TRBD1. Germline loops: CDR1 SNHLY, CDR2 FYNNEI. With V trimmed by 7 bases and J by 3 bases, 1 base remained unmatched. The CDR3 spans 12 residues. The CDR3 sequence: CASTGGDYGYTF. DNA of the CDR3: TGTGCCAGCACAGGGGGCGACTATGGCTACACCTTC.